Listed below are T cell receptor beta chains from one sample, sequenced in a study of molecular identifiers for immune sequencing clone quantification. One entry per CDR3 protein results from TCRdb running MiXCR on the PCR reads. Of about 640,000 distinct CDR3 sequences in the sample, 20% were seen once. Specimen: naive CD8+ T cells from blood, with Jurkat cell RNA spiked in. These receptors were taken from a human donor in good health. Some libraries in this study had Jurkat cell RNA spiked in. CDR3s include the opening cysteine and the closing phenylalanine or tryptophan. Each record gives: J gene, V gene, D gene, clone size, CDR3 protein, CDR3 DNA. The D gene is left open where the match is weak. Clone size appears in some rows only: once, few, many, or a class for an expanded clone.

j_gene: TRBJ2-2
v_gene: TRBV6-5
d_gene: TRBD1
abundance: many
CDR3aa: CASSYETGDYTGELFF
CDR3nt: TGTGCCAGCAGTTACGAAACAGGGGATTACACCGGGGAGCTGTTTTTT

j_gene: TRBJ2-7
v_gene: TRBV4-1
d_gene: .
abundance: .
CDR3aa: CASGQEPGANRLYF
CDR3nt: TGCGCCAGCGGCCAAGAACCGGGGGCCAACAGGCTGTACTTC

j_gene: TRBJ1-4
v_gene: TRBV5-5
d_gene: TRBD1
abundance: .
CDR3aa: CASSAGTAFNEKLFF
CDR3nt: TGTGCCAGCAGCGCAGGGACAGCTTTTAATGAAAAACTGTTTTTT

j_gene: TRBJ2-1
v_gene: TRBV12-3/TRBV12-4
d_gene: TRBD2
abundance: .
CDR3aa: CAGSADSGGRINEQFF
CDR3nt: TGTGCCGGCAGTGCTGATAGCGGGGGGCGTATAAATGAGCAGTTCTTC

j_gene: TRBJ2-5
v_gene: TRBV6-5
d_gene: TRBD1
abundance: many
CDR3aa: CASSYQGAETQYF
CDR3nt: TGTGCCAGCAGTTACCAGGGGGCAGAGACCCAGTACTTC

j_gene: TRBJ2-7
v_gene: TRBV9
d_gene: TRBD2
abundance: many
CDR3aa: CASSEGLADYEQYF
CDR3nt: TGTGCCAGCAGCGAGGGACTAGCGGATTACGAGCAGTACTTC

j_gene: TRBJ1-2
v_gene: TRBV20-1
d_gene: .
abundance: few
CDR3aa: CSANSLILYGYTF
CDR3nt: TGCAGTGCTAACTCCCTTATACTCTATGGCTACACCTTC

j_gene: TRBJ1-5
v_gene: TRBV28
d_gene: .
abundance: many
CDR3aa: CASSRRGSSNQPQHF
CDR3nt: TGTGCCAGCAGTCGTAGGGGGTCTAGCAATCAGCCCCAGCATTTT

j_gene: TRBJ2-7
v_gene: TRBV9
d_gene: .
abundance: few
CDR3aa: CASSSDRALVEQYF
CDR3nt: TGTGCCAGCAGCTCGGACCGTGCCTTGGTCGAGCAGTACTTC

j_gene: TRBJ1-1
v_gene: TRBV3-1
d_gene: .
abundance: many
CDR3aa: CASSQDFRMNTEAFF
CDR3nt: TGTGCCAGCAGCCAAGATTTTAGGATGAACACTGAAGCTTTCTTT

j_gene: TRBJ1-1
v_gene: TRBV5-1
d_gene: TRBD1
abundance: .
CDR3aa: CASSWGTEMNTEAFF
CDR3nt: TGCGCCAGCAGCTGGGGGACAGAGATGAACACTGAAGCTTTCTTT

j_gene: TRBJ2-7
v_gene: TRBV6-1
d_gene: .
abundance: many
CDR3aa: CASSVRTDSSYEQYF
CDR3nt: TGTGCCAGCAGTGTAAGGACAGACAGCTCCTACGAGCAGTACTTC

j_gene: TRBJ2-7
v_gene: TRBV6-2/TRBV6-3
d_gene: .
abundance: .
CDR3aa: CASSLLQTEQYF
CDR3nt: TGTGCCAGCAGCCTTCTGCAAACCGAGCAGTACTTC

j_gene: TRBJ1-1
v_gene: TRBV15
d_gene: TRBD1
abundance: many
CDR3aa: CATSPGQGMDTEAFF
CDR3nt: TGTGCCACCAGCCCGGGACAGGGGATGGACACTGAAGCTTTCTTT

j_gene: TRBJ2-7
v_gene: TRBV27
d_gene: TRBD2
abundance: few
CDR3aa: CASSNPSGALSLYF
CDR3nt: TGTGCCAGCAGTAACCCCAGCGGGGCTCTATCATTGTACTTC

j_gene: TRBJ1-2
v_gene: TRBV7-6
d_gene: .
abundance: few
CDR3aa: CASSLEGWATLGYTF
CDR3nt: TGTGCCAGCAGCTTAGAAGGTTGGGCTACTCTAGGCTACACCTTC

j_gene: TRBJ1-5
v_gene: TRBV20-1
d_gene: .
abundance: many
CDR3aa: CSAMGVSNQPQHF
CDR3nt: TGCAGTGCAATGGGGGTTAGCAATCAGCCCCAGCATTTT

j_gene: TRBJ2-3
v_gene: TRBV11-3
d_gene: .
abundance: .
CDR3aa: CASSLGTVSTDTQYF
CDR3nt: TGTGCCAGCAGCTTAGGGACGGTTAGCACAGATACGCAGTATTTT

j_gene: TRBJ1-6
v_gene: TRBV12-3/TRBV12-4
d_gene: .
abundance: many
CDR3aa: CASTPGPPDSPLHF
CDR3nt: TGTGCCAGCACCCCGGGACCGCCCGATTCACCCCTCCACTTT

j_gene: TRBJ2-7
v_gene: TRBV14
d_gene: .
abundance: .
CDR3aa: CASSQVFGVTHEQYF
CDR3nt: TGTGCCAGCAGCCAAGTTTTCGGGGTCACCCACGAGCAGTACTTC

j_gene: TRBJ2-7
v_gene: TRBV15
d_gene: .
abundance: many
CDR3aa: CATSRGTDSYEQYF
CDR3nt: TGTGCCACCAGCAGAGGGACAGATTCCTACGAGCAGTACTTC

j_gene: TRBJ2-3
v_gene: TRBV6-5
d_gene: TRBD1
abundance: many
CDR3aa: CASSGTGALSTDTQYF
CDR3nt: TGTGCCAGCAGTGGCACAGGGGCCCTTAGCACAGATACGCAGTATTTT

j_gene: TRBJ2-3
v_gene: TRBV11-2
d_gene: .
abundance: many
CDR3aa: CASSRGEGGRTDTQYF
CDR3nt: TGTGCCAGCAGCAGGGGGGAGGGGGGGCGCACAGATACGCAGTATTTT

j_gene: TRBJ2-7
v_gene: TRBV7-8
d_gene: .
abundance: few
CDR3aa: CASSLESGRFYEQYF
CDR3nt: TGTGCCAGCAGCTTAGAGTCAGGGAGGTTCTACGAGCAGTACTTC

j_gene: TRBJ2-7
v_gene: TRBV4-3
d_gene: TRBD2
abundance: few
CDR3aa: CASSQDYSGLADYEQYF
CDR3nt: TGCGCCAGCAGCCAAGATTATTCTGGGCTAGCGGACTACGAGCAGTACTTC

j_gene: TRBJ2-7
v_gene: TRBV6-6
d_gene: TRBD1
abundance: many
CDR3aa: CASTQGVSYEQYF
CDR3nt: TGTGCCAGTACCCAGGGGGTCTCCTACGAGCAGTACTTC